These 16 T cell receptor beta chains came from one sample sequenced in a study of T cells in Graves' hyperthyroidism and ophthalmopathy. Regions amplified from RNA transcripts were the TCR beta CDR3 regions. First-round RT-PCR targeting the TCR CDR3 was performed with the HTBI primer set. Each CDR3 protein is one row after TCRdb ran MiXCR on the multiplex PCR reads. The sample has 600,000 to 650,000 distinct CDR3 sequences, roughly 20% seen once; the top ten hold around a third. Sequences were obtained from blood. The source is a man aged 25-45 years with Graves' ophthalmopathy.

V usage is TRBV7-6 and J usage is TRBJ1-3, with no clear D. The germline V gene encodes CDR1 SGHVS and CDR2 FNYEAQ. The ends were cut back, 5 bases at V and 0 bases at J, with 8 bases in the middle. CDR3 length: 14 amino acids. CDR3 protein: CASSVTYSGNTIYF. The CDR3 DNA is TGTGCCAGCAGCGTGACATACTCTGGAAACACCATATATTTT.

This clonotype was detected only a few times. The chain couples TRBV20-1 to TRBJ1-5, with D maybe TRBD1 (6 bases). The CDR3 consists of 15 residues. Germline V gene data show CDR1 as DFQATT and CDR2 as SNEGSKA (reference sequence). Trimming took 3 bases from V and 1 from J, leaving 13 bases between them. The CDR3 loop reads CSARGSGQSNQPQHF. CDR3 DNA sequence: TGCAGTGCTAGGGGGTCTGGACAGAGCAATCAGCCCCAGCATTTT.

The V gene is TRBV5-1, the J gene TRBJ1-1; no reliable D call. With 0 bases removed from V and 0 bases from J, the gap between germline ends came to 12 bases. The CDR3 contains 16 residues. Germline CDR1 SGHRS, CDR2 YFSETQ. The CDR3 loop is CASSLAFAGLNTEAFF. The CDR3 DNA sequence: TGCGCCAGCAGCTTGGCCTTCGCCGGGCTGAACACTGAAGCTTTCTTT.

This clonotype was recorded a few times. The chain combines TRBV20-1 with TRBJ1-5; unclear D gene. V was shortened by 0 bases and J by 2 bases, with 14 bases between the two germline ends. The CDR3 is 16 amino acids. The germline V gene encodes CDR1 DFQATT and CDR2 SNEGSKA (reference sequence). CDR3 DNA: TGCAGTGCTAGAGACCCGAAAAGTTTTGGCAATCAGCCCCAGCATTTT. Its translation: CSARDPKSFGNQPQHF.

This clonotype was seen more than once but under ten times. The genes are TRBV24-1 and TRBJ2-2; 7 bases are a match to TRBD2. Trimming took 4 bases from V and 4 from J; bases not matched to a gene: 11. Germline assignment: CDR1 KGHDR and CDR2 SFDVKD. CDR3 size: 17 residues. In DNA form, the CDR3 reads TGTGCCACCAGTGACCCACCCGGGACTACACTCACCGGGGAGCTGTTTTTT. Amino acid sequence: CATSDPPGTTLTGELFF.

This clonotype was seen only once. This clone may be a read error of a much larger clone one base away. V usage is TRBV30 and J usage is TRBJ1-2; possibly TRBD1 for D (5 bases). The germline V gene encodes CDR1 GTSNPN and CDR2 SVGIG (reference sequence). This CDR3 comprises 12 residues. The CDR3 coding sequence is TGTGCCTGGAGTGCTGACAGATATGGCTACGCCTTC. It yields the protein CAWSADRYGYAF.

This clonotype was seen repeatedly, ten times or more. The rearrangement links TRBV28 to TRBJ2-7; perhaps TRBD2 as D (6 bases). V was pared by 4 bases and J by 2 bases, with 15 bases between. The CDR3 runs 15 residues. Germline CDR1 MDHEN, CDR2 SYDVKM. CDR3 nucleotide sequence: TGTGCCAGCAGTTCGGGGAGGAAACTTCCCTACGAGCAGTACTTC. It encodes CASSSGRKLPYEQYF.

This clonotype was counted a few times. V usage is TRBV11-2 and J usage is TRBJ2-4, with TRBD2 as a possible D gene (6 bases). Germline loops: CDR1 SGHAT, CDR2 FQNNGV. This CDR3 region has 17 residues. The V end was cut by 5 bases, the J end by 1 base, with 18 bases between. The CDR3 nucleotides read TGTGCCAGCAGCATTTCAGCGGGTGGGGTGGCCAAAAACATTCAGTACTTC. Translation: CASSISAGGVAKNIQYF.

About this clonotype itself: A much more abundant neighbour one base away suggests this may be a read error. This chain uses TRBV28 with TRBJ2-7; 16 bases align to TRBD2. The germline CDR1 and CDR2 sequences are MDHEN and SYDVKM. The CDR3 runs to 16 residues. The CDR3 protein is CASSPVPGLAGGQQHF. CDR3 nucleotide sequence: TGTGCCAGCAGTCCCGTCCCGGGACTAGCGGGAGGGCAGCAGCACTTC. Using reference TRBV28 and TRBJ2-7 for the parts outside the CDR3, the full variable domain is DVKVTQSSRYLVKRTGEKVFLECVQDMDHENMFWYRQDPGLGLRLIYFSYDVKMKEKGDIPEGYSVSREKKERFSLILESASTNQTSMYLCASSPVPGLAGGQQHFGPGTRLTVT.

The chain is built from TRBV9 and TRBJ2-1; 11 bases agree with TRBD1. The germline V gene encodes CDR1 SGDLS and CDR2 YYNGEE. The CDR3 is 16 residues long. Germline trimming cut 0 bases from V and 10 bases from J; bases unmatched to any gene: 9. The CDR3 bases are TGTGCCAGCAGCGTAGAGGGGACAGGGGGGGGGTTGGAGCAGTTCTTC. This translates into CASSVEGTGGGLEQFF.

This clonotype has a count of ten or more. The J gene is TRBJ1-1, the V gene TRBV3-1; D remains unclear. The CDR3 extends over 15 amino acids. Trimming pared 1 base from V and 0 bases from J, leaving 9 bases between. The germline V gene encodes CDR1 LGHDT and CDR2 YNNKEL (reference sequence). The CDR3 DNA reads as TGTGCCAGCAGCCAAGGGCGTCAAATGAACACTGAAGCTTTCTTT. Translating gives CASSQGRQMNTEAFF.

This chain uses TRBV20-1 with TRBJ1-2; D gene unclear. V was pared by 3 bases and J by 0 bases, with 14 bases between. The CDR3 length is 15 residues. The V gene's germline CDR1 is DFQATT and CDR2 SNEGSKA (reference sequence). CDR3 amino acids: CSASIGSATNYGYTF. As DNA, the CDR3 is TGCAGTGCTAGCATCGGTTCAGCGACTAACTATGGCTACACCTTC.

This clonotype was picked up a small number of times. The chain couples TRBV30 to TRBJ2-1, with D uncertain. The CDR3 is 11 amino acids. Trimming cost V 2 bases and J 7 bases, with 6 bases left between them. CDR1 is GTSNPN and CDR2 is SVGIG in the germline V gene (reference sequence). CDR3 residues: CAWSLRNEQFF. CDR3 coding DNA: TGTGCCTGGAGTTTAAGAAATGAGCAGTTCTTC. Full variable domain (rest looked up from reference TRBV30 and TRBJ2-1): SQTIHQWPATLVQPVGSPLSLECTVEGTSNPNLYWYRQAAGRGLQLLFYSVGIGQISSEVPQNLSASRPQDRQFILSSKKLLLSDSGFYLCAWSLRNEQFFGPGTRLTVL.

The gene calls are TRBV5-6 and TRBJ2-5; tentatively, D is TRBD2 (5 bases). Per the germline V gene, CDR1 is SGHDT and CDR2 is YYEEEE. This CDR3 contains 14 residues. With 4 bases removed from V and 5 bases from J, the gap between germline ends came to 15 bases. The CDR3 is CASSPVDSEETQYF. CDR3 DNA sequence: TGTGCCAGCAGCCCTGTTGATAGCGAGGAGACCCAGTACTTC.

This chain connects TRBV11-2 to TRBJ2-1, with 11 bases aligning to TRBD2. V was clipped by 1 base and J by 2 bases; unmatched bases: 10. There are 19 residues in the CDR3. Germline CDR1 reads SGHAT; CDR2 reads FQNNGV. The CDR3 here is CASSLVRLAGRGPYNEQFF. The CDR3 DNA reads TGTGCCAGCAGCTTAGTTCGACTAGCGGGAAGGGGGCCCTACAATGAGCAGTTCTTC.

This clonotype was observed a handful of times. This rearrangement joins TRBV18 to TRBJ2-3; D uncertain. Germline-derived CDR1 and CDR2 are KGHSH and LQKENI. The V end was cut by 3 bases, the J end by 6 bases, with 10 bases between. The CDR3 length is 13 residues. This CDR3 reads CASSPNMGDTQYF. Written as DNA, the CDR3 is TGTGCCAGCTCACCGAATATGGGGGATACGCAGTATTTT.